This entry describes one T cell receptor beta chain. This entry comes from a study of blood T cell repertoires in COVID-19. Study-level background: Italy, Spain and the United States were the sources of the convalescent and acute COVID-19 samples.

Per the authors' pipeline: Estimation of nucleated cell counts was performed using reference gene primer amplification. The repertoire was sequenced with immunoSEQ multiplex PCR; TCRdb's copy has only in-frame clones and lacks some. The V and J calls and clone size were taken over from that table, and D and trimming were inferred from the DNA. The sample consists of some 180,000 clones, about 76% of them appearing once. While infection was still active, Seattle patients were enrolled and then followed longitudinally. This receptor was taken from a woman aged 40-49 years with COVID-19, enrolled during active disease. Sample: peripheral blood.

CDR3 residues: CASSLPGQTKETQYF. For the CDR3, the DNA is TGTGCCAGCAGCCTTCCGGGACAGACAAAAGAGACCCAGTACTTC. The V and J genes are TRBV27 and TRBJ2-5; 7 bases fit TRBD1. The germline gives CDR1 MNHEY, CDR2 SMNVEV (reference sequence). Trimming removed 6 bases from V and 3 bases from J; junction bases left unmatched: 10. The CDR3 loop spans 15 amino acids.